This T cell receptor (beta chain) was found in a study of human T cells and chemical hapten exposure. Time point described: patch test 2, 6 weeks after DPC sensitization. Treatment indicated: therapeutic diphenylcyclopropenone sensitization with weekly scalp DPC. This clonotype has only a few counts. Its antigen is not identified. CDR1 is SGDLS, CDR2 YYNGEE, per germline. V trimming: 0 bases; J trimming: 7 bases; junction bases outside the gene matches: 6. The CDR3 runs 15 residues. Findings of the study overall: Counts of expanded TCRs (at PT1) showed a positive correlation with patch test score.

MiXCR was run by TCRdb on the RACE reads, yielding one entry per CDR3 protein. This table has roughly 92,000 distinct CDR3 sequences, 9.5% to 12% appearing once. This receptor was obtained from a woman between 35 and 50 years old with alopecia areata. Some clones in this sample may be carry-over from other donors' samples. Sequenced here: whole blood, sampled in connection with sensitization to the hapten diphenylcyclopropenone (DPC). This sequence joins TRBV9 and TRBJ2-1; TRBD1 matches at 8 bases. The CDR3 coding sequence is TGTGCCAGCAGCGTAGAAGGACAGGGAAGGAATGAGCAGTTCTTC. It encodes CASSVEGQGRNEQFF. The variable domain in full, completed from reference TRBV9 and TRBJ2-1, reads DSGVTQTPKHLITATGQRVTLRCSPRSGDLSVYWYQQSLDQGLQFLIQYYNGEERAKGNILERFSAQQFPDLHSELNLSSLELGDSALYFCASSVEGQGRNEQFFGPGTRLTVL.